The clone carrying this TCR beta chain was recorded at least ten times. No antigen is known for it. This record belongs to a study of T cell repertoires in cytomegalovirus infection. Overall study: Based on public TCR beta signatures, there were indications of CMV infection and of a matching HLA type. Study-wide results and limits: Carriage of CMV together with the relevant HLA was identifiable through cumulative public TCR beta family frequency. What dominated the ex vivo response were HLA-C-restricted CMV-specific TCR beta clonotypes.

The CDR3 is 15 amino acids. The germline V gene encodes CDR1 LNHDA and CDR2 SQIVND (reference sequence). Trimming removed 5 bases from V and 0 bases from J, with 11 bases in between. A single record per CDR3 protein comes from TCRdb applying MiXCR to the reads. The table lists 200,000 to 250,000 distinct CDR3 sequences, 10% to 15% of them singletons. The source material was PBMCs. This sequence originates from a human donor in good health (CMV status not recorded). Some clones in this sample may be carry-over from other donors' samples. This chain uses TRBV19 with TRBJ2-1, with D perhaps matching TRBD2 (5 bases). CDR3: CASSQDSGSYNEQFF. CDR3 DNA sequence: TGTGCCAGTAGTCAGGACTCTGGCTCCTACAATGAGCAGTTCTTC.